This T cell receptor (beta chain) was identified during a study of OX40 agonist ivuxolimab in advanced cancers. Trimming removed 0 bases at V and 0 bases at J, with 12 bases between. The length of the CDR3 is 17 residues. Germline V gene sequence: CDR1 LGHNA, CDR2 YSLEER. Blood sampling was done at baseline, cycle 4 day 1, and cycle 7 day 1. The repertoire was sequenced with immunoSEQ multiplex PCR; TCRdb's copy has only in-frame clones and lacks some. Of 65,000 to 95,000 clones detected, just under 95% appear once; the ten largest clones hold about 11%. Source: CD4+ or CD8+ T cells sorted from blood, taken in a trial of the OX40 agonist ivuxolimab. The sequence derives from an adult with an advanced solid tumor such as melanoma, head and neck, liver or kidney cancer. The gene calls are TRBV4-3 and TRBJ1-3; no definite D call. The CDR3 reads CASSQEGGWISGNTIYF. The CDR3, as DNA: TGCGCCAGCAGCCAAGAAGGAGGGTGGATCTCTGGAAACACCATATATTTT.